The 11 T cell receptor beta chains presented below share a single source sample, sequenced in a study of T-cell memory formation after mild COVID-19. TCRdb used MiXCR to reprocess the 5' RACE reads, holding one entry per CDR3 protein. The table includes more than 250,000 distinct CDR3 sequences, around 15% detected once. The sequenced material came from PBMCs or a T cell subset sorted from them (not recorded which). The receptors come from a man between 18 and 29 years old who had mild COVID-19 (a few samples of this study predate the infection). Cell type and time point are not known.

The chain carries TRBV6-5 and TRBJ1-1; D unclear. The germline V gene has CDR1 MNHEY and CDR2 SVGAGI. V was shortened by 7 bases and J by 2 bases, with 14 bases between the two germline ends. This CDR3 is built from 14 residues. The CDR3 coding sequence is TGTGCCAGCACATTGGGCAGCAGAAACACTGAAGCTTTCTTT. Translation gives CASTLGSRNTEAFF.

This clonotype was seen more than once but under ten times. The chain links TRBV4-1 to TRBJ2-5; 9 nucleotides align to TRBD2. J gave up 11 bases and V 0 bases, and 10 bases lay outside the gene matches. Germline CDR1 and CDR2: MGHRA and YSYEKL. This CDR3 comprises 15 residues. DNA for the CDR3: TGCGCCAGCAGCCAAGATCTCGGGCTAGCGGGGACACAGTACTTC. This encodes CASSQDLGLAGTQYF.

V gene TRBV6-5 combines with J gene TRBJ2-2; D remains unclear. CDR1 MNHEY and CDR2 SVGAGI come from the germline V gene. V lost 6 bases and J 0 bases, leaving 14 bases between the germline ends. CDR3 length: 16 residues. CDR3 region: CASRAGTAANTGELFF. CDR3 DNA sequence: TGTGCCAGCAGGGCCGGTACAGCAGCGAACACCGGGGAGCTGTTTTTT.

This clonotype was seen a handful of times. CDR3 amino acids: CASSQAHVGSPLHF. The CDR3, as DNA: TGTGCCAGCAGCCAAGCCCATGTTGGATCACCCCTCCACTTT. The chain has TRBV3-1 and TRBJ1-6; D call uncertain. Germline-derived CDR1 and CDR2 are LGHDT and YNNKEL (reference sequence). Trimming shortened V by 1 base and J by 10 bases, and 11 bases separated the two germline ends. The CDR3 loop spans 14 amino acids.

The table lists this clonotype with a few counts. This chain links TRBV20-1 with TRBJ2-3, with a tentative D call TRBD2 (6 bases). Germline V gene sequence: CDR1 DFQATT, CDR2 SNEGSKA (reference sequence). The V end lost 6 bases, the J end lost 1 base, and 20 bases lay between the germline ends. The CDR3 is made up of 16 amino acids. The CDR3 coding sequence is TGCAGTGCGCCTCGTGCGGGACTCGACGGCACAGATACGCAGTATTTT. Amino acid sequence: CSAPRAGLDGTDTQYF.

This clonotype has only a few counts. In DNA form, the CDR3 reads TGTGCCAGCAGTTCCCGCCGGGCGGGGGACACCGGGGAGCTGTTTTTT. This codes for CASSSRRAGDTGELFF. The chain is built from TRBV6-5 and TRBJ2-2, with 7 bases identical to TRBD2. Trimming took 4 bases from V and 3 from J; bases not matched to a gene: 8. This CDR3 contains 16 residues. The germline gives CDR1 MNHEY, CDR2 SVGAGI.

This clonotype was seen many times. The chain recombines TRBV10-3 with TRBJ2-3; D is unclear. The V gene's germline CDR1 is ENHRY and CDR2 SYGVKD. This CDR3 has 12 amino acids. Trimming took 0 bases from V and 5 from J, leaving 3 bases between them. The CDR3 region has the DNA TGTGCCATCAGTGAGTCGGAAGATACGCAGTATTTT. It translates to CAISESEDTQYF.

In DNA, the CDR3 is TGCGCCAGCAGAGTCGGGGGGCAGGAGACCCAGTACTTC. This gives the protein CASRVGGQETQYF. This chain joins TRBV5-1 and TRBJ2-5; the D gene is possibly TRBD2 (7 bases). Deletions cut 5 bases from V and 5 bases from J, with 13 bases between. The CDR3 is 13 residues long. The germline V gene encodes CDR1 SGHRS and CDR2 YFSETQ.

V gene TRBV9 combines with J gene TRBJ2-3, with 12 bases matching TRBD2. Trimming took 0 bases from V and 5 from J; bases not matched to a gene: 7. The germline V gene has CDR1 SGDLS and CDR2 YYNGEE. This CDR3 has 17 amino acids. In DNA, the CDR3 is TGTGCCAGCAGCGTAGCTCCTAGCGGGGGGGCAGTAGATACGCAGTATTTT. Encoded protein: CASSVAPSGGAVDTQYF.

This chain uses TRBV5-1 with TRBJ1-6; 9 bases are a match to TRBD1. Germline CDR1 is SGHRS and CDR2 is YFSETQ. V gave up 0 bases and J gave up 16 bases; unmatched junction bases: 11. CDR3 length: 15 amino acids. The CDR3 loop reads CASSLESADRGALHF. The DNA of the CDR3 is TGCGCCAGCAGCTTGGAGTCGGCAGACAGGGGGGCTCTCCACTTT.

V and J are TRBV25-1 and TRBJ1-1; no clear D gene. Germline V gene lookup returns CDR1 MGHDK and CDR2 SYGVNS. The CDR3 is made up of 13 amino acids. V lost 4 bases to trimming and J lost 1 base, with 7 bases between them. CDR3 residues: CASSVKGNTEAFF. The CDR3 region has the DNA TGTGCCAGCAGTGTCAAGGGGAACACTGAAGCTTTCTTT.